This T cell receptor (beta chain) was sequenced during a study of cytomegalovirus exposure and HLA in healthy donors. Study-wide context: Early released data comprised about 90 million unique TCRs from HLA-typed donors. Study-level findings and limits: An analysis done earlier found most TCR beta V segments productive about 87% or about 30% of the time. Cytomegalovirus status, reportedly, was diagnosed with high specificity and sensitivity by the classifier. There were some V segments, including TRBV6-2 and TRBV6-3, excluded as indistinguishable.

The PCR used 60 Vbeta and 13 Jbeta primers. The assay was immunoSEQ multiplex PCR, and TCRdb's table has in-frame clones only and misses some. The repertoire holds roughly 110,000 clones, with roughly 80% as singletons. Trimming took 1 base from V and 6 from J, leaving 10 bases between them. The V gene's germline CDR1 is SGHDN and CDR2 FVKESK. The CDR3 loop spans 15 amino acids. About this clone itself: Its antigen is not identified.

This clonotype was obtained from a man aged 55 to 70 in good health and CMV-seronegative. The sequencing sample was made of PBMCs. This rearrangement joins TRBV14 to TRBJ2-6; possible D gene TRBD1, 5 bases. The CDR3 is CASSQVTAVANVLTF. In nucleotides, the CDR3 is TGTGCCAGCAGCCAAGTGACAGCTGTGGCCAACGTCCTGACTTTC.